Listed below are T cell receptor beta chains from one sample, sequenced in a study of T cell repertoires in cytomegalovirus infection. TCRdb re-called the reads through MiXCR, storing one row per CDR3 protein. The sample lists roughly 280,000 distinct CDR3 sequences, 20% to 25% occurring once. No antigens are known for them. Material: cultured PBMCs, obtained from culture after CMV antigen stimulation. The receptors originated from a human donor in good health (CMV status not recorded). Some clones in this sample may be carry-over from other donors' samples. CDR3s include the opening cysteine and the closing phenylalanine or tryptophan. The D gene is left open where the match is weak. Size tells how often a clone was seen (once, few, many) or the class of an expanded clone, and some rows leave it out.

CDR3nt	CDR3aa	abundance	d_gene	v_gene	j_gene	len
TGTGCCAGCAGTTTAAGGGCCCTAGAGACCCAGTACTTC	CASSLRALETQYF	few	NA	TRBV27	TRBJ2-5	13
TGTGCCAGCAGCTTAGCTAGAACGGGCAATCAGCCCCAGCATTTT	CASSLARTGNQPQHF	NA	NA	TRBV7-8	TRBJ1-5	15
TGTGCCATCAGTGGGGTGACTAGCGGGATGAATGAGCAGTTCTTC	CAISGVTSGMNEQFF	once	TRBD2	TRBV10-3	TRBJ2-1	15
TGTGCCAGCACAGATTTGAACACTGAAGCTTTCTTT	CASTDLNTEAFF	once	NA	TRBV25-1	TRBJ1-1	12
TGCGCCAGCAGTGAATCTGGACTCCTATTGGGAGCTTTCTTT	CASSESGLLLGAFF	few	NA	TRBV10-1	TRBJ1-1	14
TGTGCCACCAGTGGAGGTTACGATACGCAGTATTTT	CATSGGYDTQYF	NA	NA	TRBV24-1	TRBJ2-3	12
TGTGCTAGTGGTTCGGTAGGACAGGGGGAGACCCAGTACTTC	CASGSVGQGETQYF	NA	TRBD1	TRBV12-5	TRBJ2-5	14
TGCGCCAGCAGCCAACTGAGTGAAACAGGCTTGAGAAACTTC	CASSQLSETGLRNF	many	NA	TRBV4-1	TRBJ2-1	14
TGTGCCAGCAGTGTTCGGAGTTTGAGTTACGAGCAGTACTTC	CASSVRSLSYEQYF	NA	NA	TRBV2	TRBJ2-7	14
TGTGCCAGCAGCCCCCGACCCGGGACTAGGCCCTACAATGAGCAGTTCTTC	CASSPRPGTRPYNEQFF	few	TRBD2	TRBV7-3	TRBJ2-1	17